The text below deals with one T cell receptor (beta chain). This clone was counted once. Its cognate antigen has yet to be identified. Base qualities are not at hand, and no much larger clone is one base apart. TCRbeta CDR3 regions were amplified from genomic DNA using the immunoSEQ Assay, a bias-controlled multiplex PCR. The study's own analysis went as follows. Nucleated cell counts per sample were estimated from amplification of reference gene primers within the assay. Sequence reads were collapsed and filtered to measure the absolute abundance of every unique TCRbeta CDR3 rearrangement. For each sample, productive Simpson clonality was calculated as the square root of Simpson's diversity index across productive rearrangements. TCRdb holds this immuneACCESS table with in-frame rearrangements only. Some clones are missing; in checked studies, unresolved V genes explain under half, and the rest has no known cause. V and J calls and clone size are those listed in that table; D and trimming were worked out from the DNA. Recorded for this sample are fewer than 45,000 clones; 85% to 95% of them occurred a single time. The top ten clones comprise less than 45% of the sample.

These data are taken from a study of blood T cell repertoires in COVID-19 (dated by TCRdb to 2020 to 2021). For the study in its entirety: Samples from collaborators originated in the United States, Italy and Spain and spanned both the acute and convalescent phases of COVID-19. Samples were obtained from the ongoing ImmuneRACE study (first 160 participants) and from 1,000 to 1,500 subjects provided by 6 global collaborators. A de-identified subject ID, COVID-19 status, age in years and sex were almost always included in the sample metadata. Subjects who had been exposed to COVID-19, were actively infected with it, or had recovered from it provided the deeply sampled blood TCRbeta repertoires that made up the dataset. Where available, HLA class I and class II types were obtained from metadata supplied by the sample provider rather than from assay-based typing. The material from the prospective study consisted of cDNA or gDNA derived from T cells, B-cell-depleted T cells, or PBMCs. The repertoires were made available in a free public database intended to serve as a resource for research on the immune response to SARS-CoV-2.

V is pared back by 2 bases and J by 5 bases, with 13 bases lying between the germline termini. Inclusive of the bounding cysteine and phenylalanine, the CDR3 is 15 residues long. This entry keeps only the CDR3 DNA: 45 bases, framed from base 1. CDR1 and CDR2, per the germline V gene, are SGHTA and FQGNSA. Each collaborating institution followed its own protocols to collect whole blood in K2EDTA tubes. Collaborator samples were shipped for TCRbeta analysis as frozen whole blood, isolated PBMCs, or DNA extracted from either sample type. General findings and caveats noted by the study authors: The quantity of clinical and demographic metadata differed by source and by participant and was supplied without curation.

The chain links TRBV7-2 with TRBJ1-5; the D gene remains uncertain. Sequenced input: peripheral blood. The TCR comes from a man in his sixties with active or convalescent COVID-19. Read as DNA, the sequence is TGTGCCAGCAGCTTACAGGTCGAGGGTTATCAGCCCCAGCATTTT. It specifies CASSLQVEGYQPQHF.